The 9 T cell receptor beta chains in this list originate from one sample, sequenced in a study of T cell responses to AZD1222 COVID-19 vaccine. TCRdb keeps only in-frame clones here, not all; method: immunoSEQ multiplex PCR. The sample carries over 95,000 clones, about 92% recorded once. The sequenced sample was peripheral blood, obtained on day 0 of AZD1222 vaccination. The source is an adult in good health.

The CDR3 DNA is TGTGCCAGCAGCGTAGGGGGACAGTACAATCAGCCCCAGCATTTT. Protein: CASSVGGQYNQPQHF. The chain is built from TRBV9 and TRBJ1-5, with 7 bases aligning to TRBD1. From germline, CDR1 is SGDLS and CDR2 YYNGEE. This CDR3 spans 15 amino acids. With 0 bases clipped from V and 3 bases from J, the junction kept 3 bases outside the gene matches. Complete variable domain (other parts from reference TRBV9 and TRBJ1-5): DSGVTQTPKHLITATGQRVTLRCSPRSGDLSVYWYQQSLDQGLQFLIQYYNGEERAKGNILERFSAQQFPDLHSELNLSSLELGDSALYFCASSVGGQYNQPQHFGDGTRLSIL.

V usage is TRBV28 and J usage is TRBJ2-1, with TRBD1 matching over 10 bases. This CDR3 region has 15 residues. Per the germline V gene, CDR1 is MDHEN and CDR2 is SYDVKM. Trimming removed 6 bases from V and 6 bases from J; junction bases left unmatched: 8. As DNA, the CDR3 is TGTGCCAGCAGCAAATCGACAGGGGGCCGCAATGAGCAGTTCTTC. Residues: CASSKSTGGRNEQFF.

The V gene is TRBV19, the J gene TRBJ1-5, with 8 bases that match TRBD1. Germline CDR1 is LNHDA and CDR2 is SQIVND (reference sequence). The CDR3 contains 16 residues. The V and J ends lost 4 bases and 6 bases, in that order; junction bases with no gene match: 11. The CDR3 nucleotides read TGTGCCAGTAGTACCCCGCAGGGGGCAAGGGGTCAGCCCCAGCATTTT. Translated, it gives CASSTPQGARGQPQHF.

The J gene is TRBJ2-2, the V gene TRBV5-4, with D unresolved. There are 15 residues in the CDR3. V gave up 0 bases and J gave up 2 bases, with 8 bases separating them. Germline values: CDR1 SGHNT, CDR2 YYREEE (reference sequence). CDR3 protein: CASSLETVNTGELFF. The CDR3 nucleotides read TGTGCCAGCAGCTTGGAAACTGTTAACACCGGGGAGCTGTTTTTT. Combining the CDR3 with reference TRBV5-4 and TRBJ2-2 gives the whole variable domain ETGVTQSPTHLIKTRGQQVTLRCSSQSGHNTVSWYQQALGQGPQFIFQYYREEENGRGNFPPRFSGLQFPNYSSELNVNALELDDSALYLCASSLETVNTGELFFGEGSRLTVL.

The chain is built from TRBV7-9 and TRBJ2-1; 7 positions match TRBD2. V was pared by 3 bases and J by 1 base, with 0 bases of the junction left unmatched. The CDR3 consists of 14 residues. Germline V CDR1 and CDR2: SEHNR, FQNEAQ (reference sequence). CDR3 residues: CASSLGGSYNEQFF. The CDR3 nucleotides read TGTGCCAGCAGCTTGGGGGGGTCCTACAATGAGCAGTTCTTC.

The chain links TRBV6-1 to TRBJ1-2; TRBD1 is a possible D gene (5 bases). V dropped 2 bases and J dropped 3 bases, with 10 bases sitting between them. CDR1 MNHNS and CDR2 SASEGT come from the germline V gene. The CDR3 runs to 14 residues. CDR3 DNA sequence: TGTGCCAGCAGTGAAAGTTGGGGGTACTATGGCTACACCTTC. Its translation: CASSESWGYYGYTF.

This rearrangement joins TRBV5-1 to TRBJ2-7, with 8 bases aligning to TRBD1. Germline V gene sequence: CDR1 SGHRS, CDR2 YFSETQ. The CDR3 contains 15 residues. The V and J ends lost 0 bases and 5 bases, in that order; junction bases with no gene match: 7. CDR3: CASSLADRVYDEQYF. CDR3 in DNA: TGCGCCAGCAGCTTGGCGGACAGGGTGTATGACGAGCAGTACTTC.

The count of this clone is one. The J gene is TRBJ1-6, the V gene TRBV6-5; D possibly corresponds to TRBD1 (6 bases). Germline V lookup: CDR1 MNHEY, CDR2 SVGAGI. V was trimmed by 2 bases and J by 10 bases, leaving 15 bases between them. There are 15 residues in the CDR3. CDR3 in amino acids: CASSYTDGGRSPLHF. The CDR3 DNA follows: TGTGCCAGCAGTTACACCGACGGGGGCCGGTCACCCCTCCACTTT.

The J gene is TRBJ1-1, the V gene TRBV5-6, with 7 bases matching TRBD1. The V segment lost 4 bases and the J segment 8 bases; nucleotides outside the gene matches: 5. Germline V gene sequence: CDR1 SGHDT, CDR2 YYEEEE. CDR3 length equals 12 residues. The DNA of the CDR3 is TGTGCCAGCAGCGTCAGGGGGATCGAAGCTTTCTTT. It specifies CASSVRGIEAFF.